This T cell receptor (beta chain) was recorded in a study of blood T cell repertoires in COVID-19. Overall study context: Acute-phase and convalescent COVID-19 samples originated in the United States, Italy and Spain.

The CDR3 runs 18 residues. Germline trimming cut 0 bases from V and 5 bases from J; bases unmatched to any gene: 15. Germline values: CDR1 LGHDT, CDR2 YNNKEL (reference sequence). Using immunoSEQ multiplex PCR, the repertoire was profiled, and TCRdb retains in-frame clones only, with some absent. The sample shows over 350,000 clones, 86% of them seen only once. The receptor was isolated from a woman younger than 45 with active or convalescent COVID-19. The chain employs TRBV3-1 (or the pseudogene TRBV3-2) and TRBJ1-1; 7 nucleotides align to TRBD1. Input material: peripheral blood. In DNA, the CDR3 is TGTGCCAGCAGCCAAGATCAACAGGGGAGTTCAGGGGGAACTGAAGCTTTCTTT. Protein product: CASSQDQQGSSGGTEAFF.